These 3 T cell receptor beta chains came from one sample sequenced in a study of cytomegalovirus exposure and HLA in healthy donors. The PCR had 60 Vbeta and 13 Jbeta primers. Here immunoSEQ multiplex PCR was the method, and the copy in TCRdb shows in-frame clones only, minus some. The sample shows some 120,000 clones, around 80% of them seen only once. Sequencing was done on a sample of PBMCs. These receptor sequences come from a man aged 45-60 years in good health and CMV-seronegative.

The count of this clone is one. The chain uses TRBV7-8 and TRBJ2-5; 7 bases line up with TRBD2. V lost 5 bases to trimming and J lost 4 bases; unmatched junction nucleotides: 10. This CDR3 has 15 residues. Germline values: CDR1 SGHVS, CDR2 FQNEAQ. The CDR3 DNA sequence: TGTGCCAGCAGCCCCCGCAGGGCGGGGGTAGAGACCCAGTACTTC. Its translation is CASSPRRAGVETQYF.

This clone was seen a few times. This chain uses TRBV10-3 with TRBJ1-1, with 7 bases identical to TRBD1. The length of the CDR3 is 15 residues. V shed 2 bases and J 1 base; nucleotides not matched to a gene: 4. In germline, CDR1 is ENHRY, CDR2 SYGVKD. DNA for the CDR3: TGTGCCATCAGTGAGCACCAGGGGGAGAACACTGAAGCTTTCTTT. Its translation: CAISEHQGENTEAFF.

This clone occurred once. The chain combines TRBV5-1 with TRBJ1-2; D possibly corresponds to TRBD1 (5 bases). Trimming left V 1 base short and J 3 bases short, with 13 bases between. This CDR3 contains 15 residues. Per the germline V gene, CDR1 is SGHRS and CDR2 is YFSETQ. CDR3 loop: CASSLFGGLDYGYTF. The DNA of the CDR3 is TGCGCCAGCAGCTTGTTTGGGGGACTCGACTATGGCTACACCTTC.